This passage covers 18 T cell receptor beta chains from one sample sequenced in a study of cytotoxic CD8 clonotypes in ibrutinib-treated CLL. Profiled with immunoSEQ multiplex PCR; TCRdb holds only in-frame clones, not every one. The sample contains about 330,000 clones, 67% of which appear only once. This material consisted of PBMCs, taken after 36 months of ibrutinib treatment. These receptors all come from a human donor with chronic lymphocytic leukemia.

The chain recombines TRBV4-3 with TRBJ2-6; D ambiguous. The CDR3 spans 17 residues. Deletions cut 1 base from V and 0 bases from J, with 10 bases between. Germline loops: CDR1 LGHNA, CDR2 YSLEER. This CDR3 reads CASSQGPDLSGANVLTF. The CDR3 nucleotides are TGCGCCAGCAGCCAAGGCCCGGATCTCTCTGGGGCCAACGTCCTGACTTTC.

The chain couples TRBV27 to TRBJ2-1, with D possibly being TRBD1 or TRBD2 (5 bases each). Germline V CDR1 and CDR2: MNHEY, SMNVEV (reference sequence). V gave up 3 bases and J gave up 9 bases, with 9 bases separating them. CDR3 size: 12 residues. The chain's CDR3 is CASSFEGSEQFF. The CDR3 nucleotides read TGTGCCAGCAGTTTCGAGGGGAGTGAGCAGTTCTTC.

This clone was seen a single time. The chain couples TRBV9 to TRBJ2-7; the D gene could be TRBD1 or TRBD2 (5 bases each). V shed 4 bases and J shed 2 bases, with 10 bases lying between them. Germline V gene lookup returns CDR1 SGDLS and CDR2 YYNGEE. The CDR3 is 13 amino acids. DNA for the CDR3: TGTGCCAGCAGCCGGGACGGAGCCTACGAGCAGTACTTC. Residues: CASSRDGAYEQYF.

This rearrangement joins TRBV19 to TRBJ2-5; 12 nucleotides line up with TRBD2. CDR1 is LNHDA, CDR2 SQIVND, per germline (reference sequence). The CDR3 spans 15 residues. V lost 3 bases and J lost 5; bases outside the gene matches: 4. This CDR3 reads CASSISSGGAETQYF. CDR3 coding DNA: TGTGCCAGTAGTATTTCTAGCGGGGGGGCGGAGACCCAGTACTTC.

In this sample, this clone turned up a few times. The V call is TRBV10-3, the J call TRBJ1-2; D remains ambiguous. This CDR3 comprises 10 residues. Trimming shortened V by 11 bases and J by 2 bases, and 6 bases separated the two germline ends. Germline V gene data show CDR1 as ENHRY and CDR2 as SYGVKD. As DNA, the CDR3 is TGTGCCTCCAAAAACTATGGCTACACCTTC. Protein sequence: CASKNYGYTF.

The chain employs TRBV6-1 and TRBJ2-2; a weak D match, TRBD2 (6 bases). V shed 3 bases and J shed 6 bases, with 8 bases lying between them. This CDR3 comprises 13 residues. Per the germline V gene, CDR1 is MNHNS and CDR2 is SASEGT. CDR3 sequence: CASSDQRAGELFF. The CDR3 DNA sequence: TGTGCCAGCAGTGATCAGCGGGCCGGGGAGCTGTTTTTT.

The V call is TRBV13, the J call TRBJ2-1; either TRBD1 or TRBD2 may fit D (6 bases each). The germline V gene has CDR1 PRHDT and CDR2 FYEKMQ (reference sequence). The CDR3 contains 20 residues. V lost 4 bases to trimming and J lost 1 base, with 26 bases between them. The CDR3 nucleotides are TGTGCCAGCAGCTCAACTTTGGGGGGCTGGGACCGTCCTTCCTACAATGAGCAGTTCTTC. Residues: CASSSTLGGWDRPSYNEQFF.

The rearrangement joins TRBV7-9 to TRBJ2-1, with a possible D match to TRBD2 (5 bases). V dropped 0 bases and J dropped 6 bases, with 12 bases sitting between them. The CDR3 runs 15 residues. Germline V gene data show CDR1 as SEHNR and CDR2 as FQNEAQ (reference sequence). CDR3 sequence (DNA): TGTGCCAGCAGCTTAGCGTGGCTAGCAGGCAATGAGCAGTTCTTC. This sequence encodes CASSLAWLAGNEQFF.

This clone was seen only once. The chain couples TRBV5-1 to TRBJ2-3; TRBD1 matches 8 bases. CDR1 and CDR2 from the germline V gene are SGHRS and YFSETQ. The junction had 5 bases not matched to a gene; V was cut back by 4 bases and J by 4 bases. The CDR3 runs 14 residues. The CDR3 reads CASSPGQGPDTQYF. The CDR3 nucleotides are TGCGCCAGCAGCCCAGGACAGGGACCAGATACGCAGTATTTT.

The V and J genes are TRBV6-5 and TRBJ2-5, with a weak D call TRBD2 (5 bases). The V gene lost 10 bases and the J gene lost 3 bases, with 21 bases spanning the gap. Germline assignment: CDR1 MNHEY and CDR2 SVGAGI. This CDR3 has 15 residues. Here the CDR3 reads CATSYFRGYKETQYF. In DNA, the CDR3 is TGTGCCACTAGTTACTTTCGGGGATACAAAGAGACCCAGTACTTC.

This chain connects TRBV5-1 to TRBJ2-1; 9 bases line up with TRBD2. The V gene end was trimmed by 0 bases and the J gene end by 7 bases; junction bases not matched to a gene: 14. This CDR3 has 18 amino acids. Germline CDR1 and CDR2: SGHRS and YFSETQ. CDR3 amino acids: CASSLAAGGSGSPNEQFF. In nucleotides, the CDR3 is TGCGCCAGCAGCTTGGCCGCCGGTGGTAGCGGGAGTCCTAATGAGCAGTTCTTC.

This clone has only one observation. The rearrangement links TRBV4-1 to TRBJ2-5, with D hard to call. The germline V and J ends were trimmed by 4 bases and 5 bases, with 11 bases remaining between them. This CDR3 region has 13 residues. Per the germline V gene, CDR1 is MGHRA and CDR2 is YSYEKL. Written as DNA, the CDR3 is TGCGCCAGCAGCCTCGCCCCTCCCGAGACCCAGTACTTC. Translating gives CASSLAPPETQYF.

This clone was observed a few times. V usage is TRBV10-2 and J usage is TRBJ1-1; D is uncertain. Trimming left V 0 bases short and J 2 bases short, with 7 bases between. The CDR3 is 14 amino acids. The germline V gene has CDR1 WSHSY and CDR2 SAAADI. The DNA for the CDR3 is TGCGCCAGCAGTGAGTCGTGGGGTAACACTGAAGCTTTCTTT. It is translated as CASSESWGNTEAFF.

The chain has TRBV5-1 and TRBJ2-5; 8 bases match TRBD2. Germline V gene data show CDR1 as SGHRS and CDR2 as YFSETQ. The V segment lost 4 bases and the J segment 5 bases; nucleotides outside the gene matches: 7. The CDR3 sequence is 14 residues long. For the CDR3, the DNA is TGCGCCAGCAGCATTCGACTAGCGTGGGAGACCCAGTACTTC. It encodes CASSIRLAWETQYF.

The chain links TRBV27 to TRBJ1-1; D uncertain. V was trimmed by 4 bases and J by 4 bases, leaving 13 bases between them. Germline values: CDR1 MNHEY, CDR2 SMNVEV (reference sequence). The CDR3 extends over 14 amino acids. The CDR3 DNA reads as TGTGCCAGCAGTTGGCGGGGTTTGGGCACTGAAGCTTTCTTT. As protein: CASSWRGLGTEAFF.

V gene TRBV29-1 combines with J gene TRBJ2-7; TRBD1 matches 8 bases. The V gene's germline CDR1 is SQVTM and CDR2 ANQGSEA. The CDR3 length is 12 residues. Unmatched junction bases numbered 5, after V lost 6 bases and J lost 4 bases. CDR3 in amino acids: CSVSDRGYEQYF. CDR3 sequence (DNA): TGCAGCGTATCCGACAGGGGTTACGAGCAGTACTTC.

The rearrangement uses TRBV13 and TRBJ2-3; no clear D. V shed 2 bases and J shed 2 bases, with 8 bases lying between them. This CDR3 is 14 amino acids long. The V gene's germline CDR1 is PRHDT and CDR2 FYEKMQ (reference sequence). CDR3 DNA sequence: TGTGCCAGCAGCTTAAGTCCCCCCACAGATACGCAGTATTTT. The encoded protein is CASSLSPPTDTQYF.

J is TRBJ2-7 and V is TRBV19, with TRBD2 as a possible D gene (6 bases). V lost 10 bases to trimming and J lost 4 bases, with 20 bases between them. Germline V lookup: CDR1 LNHDA, CDR2 SQIVND (reference sequence). The CDR3 is 14 residues long. CDR3 region: CATQDPGVAYEQYF. CDR3 DNA: TGTGCCACCCAAGACCCGGGAGTGGCGTACGAGCAGTACTTC.